This TCR beta chain was found in a study of cytomegalovirus exposure and HLA in healthy donors. Study results and limitations: Within an earlier analysis, most TCR beta V segments proved productive either about 90% or about 30% of the time.

Researchers ran the PCR with 60 Vbeta and 13 Jbeta primers. Using immunoSEQ multiplex PCR, the repertoire was profiled, and TCRdb retains in-frame clones only, with some absent. The sample yields 200,000 or so clones, roughly 84% seen once. This clone was counted a single time. Its antigen is not known. Trimming pared 3 bases from V and 7 bases from J, leaving 3 bases between. Germline values: CDR1 SNHLY, CDR2 FYNNEI. This CDR3 is built from 11 residues. V gene TRBV2 combines with J gene TRBJ2-2; D is ambiguous. Material: PBMCs. This sequence originates from a girl in the first two years of life in good health and CMV-seronegative. The CDR3: CASSDNGELFF. DNA for the CDR3: TGTGCCAGCAGTGATAACGGGGAGCTGTTTTTT.